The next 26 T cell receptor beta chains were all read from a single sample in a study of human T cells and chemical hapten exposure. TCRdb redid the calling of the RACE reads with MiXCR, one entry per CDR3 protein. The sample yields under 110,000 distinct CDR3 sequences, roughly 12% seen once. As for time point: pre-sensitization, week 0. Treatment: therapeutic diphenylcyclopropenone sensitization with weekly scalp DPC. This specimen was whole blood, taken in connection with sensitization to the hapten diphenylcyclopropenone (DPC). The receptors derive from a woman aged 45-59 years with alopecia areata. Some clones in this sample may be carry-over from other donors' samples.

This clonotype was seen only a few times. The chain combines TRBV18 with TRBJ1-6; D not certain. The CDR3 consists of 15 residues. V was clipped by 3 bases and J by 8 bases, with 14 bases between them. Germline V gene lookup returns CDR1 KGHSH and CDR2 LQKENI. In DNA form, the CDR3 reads TGTGCCAGCTCACCGCGACAAGAGGGATATTCACCCCTCCACTTT. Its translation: CASSPRQEGYSPLHF.

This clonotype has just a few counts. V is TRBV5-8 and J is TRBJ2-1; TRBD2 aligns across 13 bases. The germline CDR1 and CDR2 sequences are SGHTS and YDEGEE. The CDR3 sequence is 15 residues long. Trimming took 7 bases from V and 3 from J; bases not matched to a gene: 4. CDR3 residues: CASCRTSGSYNEQFF. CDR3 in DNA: TGTGCCAGCTGCCGGACTAGCGGGAGCTACAATGAGCAGTTCTTC.

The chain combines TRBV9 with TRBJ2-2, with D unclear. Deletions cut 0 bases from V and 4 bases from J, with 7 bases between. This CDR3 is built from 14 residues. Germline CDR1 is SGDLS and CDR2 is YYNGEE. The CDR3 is CASSVVASTGELFF. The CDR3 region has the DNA TGTGCCAGCAGCGTAGTGGCTAGCACCGGGGAGCTGTTTTTT.

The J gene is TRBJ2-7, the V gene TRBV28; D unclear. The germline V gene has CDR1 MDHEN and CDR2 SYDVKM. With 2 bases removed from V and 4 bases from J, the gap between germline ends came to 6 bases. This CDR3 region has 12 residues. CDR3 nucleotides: TGTGCCAGCAGTTTAATGGGATACGAGCAGTACTTC. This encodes CASSLMGYEQYF.

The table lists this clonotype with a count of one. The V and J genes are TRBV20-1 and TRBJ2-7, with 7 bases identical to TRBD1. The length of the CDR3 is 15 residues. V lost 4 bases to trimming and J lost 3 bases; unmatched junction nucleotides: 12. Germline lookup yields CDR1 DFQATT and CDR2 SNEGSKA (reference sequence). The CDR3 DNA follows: TGCAGTGCTATGCCTGACAGGGACAATCTCTACGAGCAGTACTTC. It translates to CSAMPDRDNLYEQYF.

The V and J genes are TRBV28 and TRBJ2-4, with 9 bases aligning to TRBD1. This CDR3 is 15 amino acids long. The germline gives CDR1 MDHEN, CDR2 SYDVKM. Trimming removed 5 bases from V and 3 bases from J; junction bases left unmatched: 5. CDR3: CASSPGQGGKNIQYF. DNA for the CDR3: TGTGCCAGCAGTCCGGGACAGGGCGGCAAAAACATTCAGTACTTC.

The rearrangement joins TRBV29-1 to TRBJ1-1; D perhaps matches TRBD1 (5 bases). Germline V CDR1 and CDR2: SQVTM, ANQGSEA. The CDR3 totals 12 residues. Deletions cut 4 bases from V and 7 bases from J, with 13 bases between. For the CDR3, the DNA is TGCAGCGTTGGACCCGTCGGGGGTGAAGCTTTCTTT. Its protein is CSVGPVGGEAFF.

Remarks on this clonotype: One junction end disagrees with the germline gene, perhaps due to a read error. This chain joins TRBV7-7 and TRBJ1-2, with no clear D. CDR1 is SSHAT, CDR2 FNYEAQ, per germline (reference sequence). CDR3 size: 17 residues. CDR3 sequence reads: CASSSESSERVNYGYTF. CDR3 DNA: TGTGCTAGCAGCTCAGAAAGCTCAGAGAGAGTTAACTATGGCTACACCTTC.

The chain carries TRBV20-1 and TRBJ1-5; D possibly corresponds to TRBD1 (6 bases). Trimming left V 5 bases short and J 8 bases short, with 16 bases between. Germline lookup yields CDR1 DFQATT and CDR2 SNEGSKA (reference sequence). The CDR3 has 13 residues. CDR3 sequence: CSAEGRGSEPQHF. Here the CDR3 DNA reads TGCAGTGCTGAAGGCAGGGGCTCCGAGCCCCAGCATTTT.

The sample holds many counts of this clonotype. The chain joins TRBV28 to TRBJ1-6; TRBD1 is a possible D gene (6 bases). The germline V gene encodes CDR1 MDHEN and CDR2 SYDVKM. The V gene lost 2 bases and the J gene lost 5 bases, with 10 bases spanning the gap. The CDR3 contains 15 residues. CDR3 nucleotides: TGTGCCAGCAGTTTAGTATCAGGGGATAATTCACCCCTCCACTTT. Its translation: CASSLVSGDNSPLHF.

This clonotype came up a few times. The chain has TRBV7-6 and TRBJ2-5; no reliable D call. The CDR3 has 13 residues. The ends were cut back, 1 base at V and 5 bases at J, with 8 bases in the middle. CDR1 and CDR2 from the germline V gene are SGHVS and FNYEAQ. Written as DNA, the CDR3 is TGTGCCAGCAGCTTAGTAGAGACCGAGACCCAGTACTTC. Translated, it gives CASSLVETETQYF.

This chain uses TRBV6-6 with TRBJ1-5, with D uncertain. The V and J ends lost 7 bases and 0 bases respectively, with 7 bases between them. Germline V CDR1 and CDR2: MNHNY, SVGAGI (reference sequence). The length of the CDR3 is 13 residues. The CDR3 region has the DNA TGTGCCAGCACCCAGGATAGCAATCAGCCCCAGCATTTT. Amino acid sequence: CASTQDSNQPQHF.

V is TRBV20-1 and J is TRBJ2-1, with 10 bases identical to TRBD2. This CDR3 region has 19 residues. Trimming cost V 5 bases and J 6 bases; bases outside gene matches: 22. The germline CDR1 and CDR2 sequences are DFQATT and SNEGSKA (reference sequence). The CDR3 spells CSARVPDPLLLAGSNEQFF. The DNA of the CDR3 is TGCAGTGCTCGAGTCCCCGACCCCCTCTTACTAGCGGGGTCCAATGAGCAGTTCTTC.

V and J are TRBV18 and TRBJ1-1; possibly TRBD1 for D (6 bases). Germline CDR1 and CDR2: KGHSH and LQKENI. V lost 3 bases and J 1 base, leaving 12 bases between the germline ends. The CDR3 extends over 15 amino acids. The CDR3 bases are TGTGCCAGCTCACCTAGGGGGGGGCGGAACACTGAAGCTTTCTTT. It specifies CASSPRGGRNTEAFF.

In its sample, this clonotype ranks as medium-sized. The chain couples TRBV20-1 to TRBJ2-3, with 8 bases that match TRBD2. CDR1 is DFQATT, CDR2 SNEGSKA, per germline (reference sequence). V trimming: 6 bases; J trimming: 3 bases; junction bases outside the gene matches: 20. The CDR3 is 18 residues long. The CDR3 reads CSAQPSTRSSGTTDTQYF. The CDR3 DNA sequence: TGCAGTGCCCAACCCTCCACCCGGAGTAGCGGGACGACAGATACGCAGTATTTT.

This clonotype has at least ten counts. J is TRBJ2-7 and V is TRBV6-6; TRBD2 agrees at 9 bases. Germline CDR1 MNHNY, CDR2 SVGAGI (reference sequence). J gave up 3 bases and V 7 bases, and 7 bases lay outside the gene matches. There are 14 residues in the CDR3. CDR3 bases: TGTGCCAGCAACCCTAGCGGGATTTTCTACGAGCAGTACTTC. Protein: CASNPSGIFYEQYF.

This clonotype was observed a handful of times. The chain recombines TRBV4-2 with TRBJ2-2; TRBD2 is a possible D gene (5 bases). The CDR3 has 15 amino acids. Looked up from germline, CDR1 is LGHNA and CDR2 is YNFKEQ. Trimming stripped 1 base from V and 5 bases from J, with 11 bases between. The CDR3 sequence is CASSQVERMTGELFF. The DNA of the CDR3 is TGTGCCAGCAGCCAAGTCGAGCGGATGACCGGGGAGCTGTTTTTT.

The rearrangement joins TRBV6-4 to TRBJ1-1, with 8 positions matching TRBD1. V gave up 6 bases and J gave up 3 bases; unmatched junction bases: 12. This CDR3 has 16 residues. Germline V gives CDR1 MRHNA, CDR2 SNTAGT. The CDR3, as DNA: TGTGCCAGCAGGGAGACGAAGACAGGGGCCCACACTGAAGCTTTCTTT. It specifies CASRETKTGAHTEAFF.

The CDR3 here is CSVEQGGDYEQYF. Here the CDR3 DNA reads TGCAGCGTTGAACAGGGGGGAGACTACGAGCAGTACTTC. The rearrangement uses TRBV29-1 and TRBJ2-7; D is perhaps TRBD1 (7 bases). Trimming removed 2 bases at V and 3 bases at J, with 11 bases between. CDR1 is SQVTM and CDR2 is ANQGSEA in the germline V gene. The CDR3 runs 13 residues.

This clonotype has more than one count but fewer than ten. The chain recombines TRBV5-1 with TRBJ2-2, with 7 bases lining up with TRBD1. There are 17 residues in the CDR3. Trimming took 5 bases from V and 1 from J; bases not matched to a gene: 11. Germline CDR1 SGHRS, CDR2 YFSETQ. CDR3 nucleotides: TGCGCCAGCAGGGCCCACTTGACAGGGAGGAACACCGGGGAGCTGTTTTTT. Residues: CASRAHLTGRNTGELFF.

The CDR3 DNA is TGTGCCATCAGTGAGTGTGTGATATGTGAGTCAGTGACTACGAACACTGAAGCTTTCTTT. Its protein product is CAISECVICESVTTNTEAFF. This chain uses TRBV10-3 with TRBJ1-1; the D is unclear. CDR3 length: 20 amino acids. Germline V gene data show CDR1 as ENHRY and CDR2 as SYGVKD. Trimming left V 1 base short and J 1 base short, with 25 bases between.

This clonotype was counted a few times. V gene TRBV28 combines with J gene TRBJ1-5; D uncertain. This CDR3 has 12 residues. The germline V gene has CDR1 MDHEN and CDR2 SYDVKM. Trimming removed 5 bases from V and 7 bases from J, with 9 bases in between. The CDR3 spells CASSTTRQPQHF. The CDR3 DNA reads TGTGCCAGCAGTACCACCCGCCAGCCCCAGCATTTT.

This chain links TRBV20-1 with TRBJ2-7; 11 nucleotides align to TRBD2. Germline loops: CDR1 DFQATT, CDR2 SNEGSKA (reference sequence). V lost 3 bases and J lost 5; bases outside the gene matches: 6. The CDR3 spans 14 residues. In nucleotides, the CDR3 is TGCAGTGCTAGTCCGGCTAGCGGGAGGAACGAGCAGTACTTC. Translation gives CSASPASGRNEQYF.

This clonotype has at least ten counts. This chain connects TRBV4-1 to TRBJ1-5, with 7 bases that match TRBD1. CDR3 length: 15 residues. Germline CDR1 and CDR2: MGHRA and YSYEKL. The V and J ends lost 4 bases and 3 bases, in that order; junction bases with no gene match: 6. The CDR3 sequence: CASSLTQGNNQPQHF. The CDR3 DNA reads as TGCGCCAGCAGCCTCACACAGGGGAACAATCAGCCCCAGCATTTT.

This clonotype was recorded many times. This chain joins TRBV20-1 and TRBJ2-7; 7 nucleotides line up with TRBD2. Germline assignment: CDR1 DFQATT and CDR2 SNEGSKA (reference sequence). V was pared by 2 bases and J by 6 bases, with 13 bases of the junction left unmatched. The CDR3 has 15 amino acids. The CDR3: CSARSDSGLGGEQYF. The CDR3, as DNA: TGCAGTGCTAGATCTGATAGCGGGTTGGGTGGCGAGCAGTACTTC.

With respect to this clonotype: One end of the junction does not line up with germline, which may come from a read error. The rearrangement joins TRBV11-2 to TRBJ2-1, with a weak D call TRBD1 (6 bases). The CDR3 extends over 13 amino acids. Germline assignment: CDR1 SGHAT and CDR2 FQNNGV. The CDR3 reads CASSLDSYDEQFF. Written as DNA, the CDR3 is TGTGCCAGCAGCTTGGACAGCTACGATGAGCAGTTCTTC.